This T cell receptor (beta chain) came from a study of radiotherapy plus CTLA-4 blockade in lung cancer. Points from the study as a whole: Blood TCR clones of tumor origin expanded after radiotherapy plus ipilimumab.

Data came from immunoSEQ multiplex PCR; TCRdb stores just in-frame clones and leaves some out. The table lists some 66,000 clones, roughly four fifths of them singletons. Chemo-refractory metastatic non-small-cell lung cancer patients received focal radiation with ipilimumab CTLA-4 blockade. To note about this clone: Its specificity is not known.

J was trimmed by 7 bases and V by 4 bases; bases with no gene match: 8. The CDR3 has 13 amino acids. Germline V lookup: CDR1 SGHNT, CDR2 YYREEE (reference sequence). This rearrangement joins TRBV5-4 to TRBJ2-7; 7 nucleotides agree with TRBD1. Sequencing used peripheral blood, obtained from a patient treated with radiotherapy plus ipilimumab. This receptor was taken from a human donor with non-small cell lung cancer who had a partial response to radiotherapy plus ipilimumab. CDR3: CASSADRVGEQYF. In DNA form, the CDR3 reads TGTGCCAGCAGCGCCGACAGGGTCGGAGAGCAGTACTTC.